What follows are 25 T cell receptor beta chains derived from one specimen sequenced in a study of human T cells and chemical hapten exposure. Documented time point: patch test 2, 6 weeks after DPC sensitization. The treatment: therapeutic diphenylcyclopropenone sensitization with weekly scalp DPC. TCRdb processed the RACE reads anew with MiXCR; each CDR3 protein has one entry. The sample holds approximately 350,000 distinct CDR3 sequences, about 6.3% seen once. The sample consisted of whole blood, taken in connection with sensitization to the hapten diphenylcyclopropenone (DPC). Receptors originate from a woman aged 18-29 years with alopecia areata. Some clones in this sample may be carry-over from other donors' samples.

The chain uses TRBV28 and TRBJ1-1; perhaps TRBD1 as D (6 bases). The CDR3 is made up of 16 amino acids. The V end was cut by 5 bases, the J end by 0 bases, with 16 bases between. From germline, CDR1 is MDHEN and CDR2 SYDVKM. The chain's CDR3 is CASSPYQQGMNTEAFF. The DNA of the CDR3 is TGTGCCAGCAGTCCCTATCAACAGGGCATGAACACTGAAGCTTTCTTT.

This clonotype appeared many times. The chain combines TRBV7-8 with TRBJ2-3; 14 bases align to TRBD2. CDR1 and CDR2 (germline): SGHVS, FQNEAQ. Unmatched junction bases numbered 14, after V lost 5 bases and J lost 1 base. This CDR3 comprises 20 residues. CDR3 DNA sequence: TGTGCCAGCAGCACGCGAACCCTGACTAGCGGGGGGGCAGGCACAGATACGCAGTATTTT. Protein sequence: CASSTRTLTSGGAGTDTQYF.

This clonotype was counted many times. The gene calls are TRBV18 and TRBJ1-1, with D uncertain. Germline V lookup: CDR1 KGHSH, CDR2 LQKENI. The V end lost 3 bases, the J end lost 3 bases, and 8 bases lay between the germline ends. The CDR3 consists of 13 residues. In DNA form, the CDR3 reads TGTGCCAGCTCACCGGCCCGCGACACTGAAGCTTTCTTT. This gives the protein CASSPARDTEAFF. Full variable domain (missing parts from reference TRBV18 and TRBJ1-1): NAGVMQNPRHLVRRRGQEARLRCSPMKGHSHVYWYRQLPEEGLKFMVYLQKENIIDESGMPKERFSAEFPKEGPSILRIQQVVRGDSAAYFCASSPARDTEAFFGQGTRLTVV.

The chain combines TRBV5-1 with TRBJ2-3; TRBD2 might be the D (5 bases). Germline V gene sequence: CDR1 SGHRS, CDR2 YFSETQ. Trimming left V 4 bases short and J 3 bases short, with 12 bases between. The CDR3 sequence is 14 residues long. CDR3 in DNA: TGCGCCAGCAGCCCAGGACTGCTGACAGATACGCAGTATTTT. Its protein product is CASSPGLLTDTQYF.

This clonotype was observed at least ten times. V is TRBV7-2 and J is TRBJ2-3; 13 bases map to TRBD2. Germline V CDR1 and CDR2: SGHTA, FQGNSA. This CDR3 has 15 amino acids. Losses at the gene ends were 4 bases for V and 8 bases for J; bases not matched to a gene: 6. CDR3 sequence: CASSSTSGGFGTQYF. The CDR3 DNA reads TGTGCCAGCAGCTCGACTAGCGGGGGGTTCGGTACGCAGTATTTT.

This clonotype has a count of ten or more. V is TRBV6-2 or TRBV6-3 and J is TRBJ1-5; D is unclear. Trimming took off 8 bases at V and 0 bases at J, with 14 bases between the two ends. The CDR3 length is 15 residues. Germline V gives CDR1 MNHEY, CDR2 SVGEGT. This CDR3 reads CASRYRKYSNQPQHF. Written as DNA, the CDR3 is TGTGCCAGCCGCTATCGGAAGTATAGCAATCAGCCCCAGCATTTT.

This clonotype was recorded at least ten times. The rearrangement links TRBV6-4 to TRBJ2-3; tentative D call: TRBD2 (7 bases). The ends were cut back, 3 bases at V and 2 bases at J, with 9 bases in the middle. The CDR3 consists of 14 residues. CDR1 MRHNA and CDR2 SNTAGT come from the germline V gene. The CDR3 reads CASSEGGPTDTQYF. Here the CDR3 DNA reads TGTGCCAGCAGTGAGGGGGGGCCCACAGATACGCAGTATTTT.

In its sample, this clonotype was seen a few times. The rearrangement uses TRBV18 and TRBJ2-1, with a possible D match to TRBD2 (5 bases). The CDR3 spans 16 residues. Per the germline V gene, CDR1 is KGHSH and CDR2 is LQKENI. Between the trimmed V and J ends, which lost 3 bases and 3 bases, there was a span of 15 bases. This CDR3 reads CASSPSLGGFYNEQFF. The CDR3, as DNA: TGTGCCAGCTCACCGAGTTTAGGAGGATTCTACAATGAGCAGTTCTTC.

This clonotype was recorded at least ten times. The CDR3 sequence is CASSLAGAGGGYTF. The CDR3, as DNA: TGTGCCAGCAGCTTAGCGGGGGCTGGGGGCGGCTACACCTTC. The chain links TRBV7-2 to TRBJ1-2, with D maybe TRBD1 (6 bases). V was cut by 0 bases and J by 8 bases, with 13 bases left in between. The CDR3 is made up of 14 amino acids. Germline values: CDR1 SGHTA, CDR2 FQGNSA.

V usage is TRBV7-3 and J usage is TRBJ2-1, with 8 bases matching TRBD2. This CDR3 is built from 14 residues. Germline CDR1 SGHTA, CDR2 FQGTGA. The ends lost 4 bases at V and 9 bases at J; junction bases unmatched: 8. CDR3 loop: CASSSGGAVSEQFF. DNA of the CDR3: TGTGCCAGCAGCTCCGGGGGGGCCGTCTCTGAGCAGTTCTTC.

This chain uses TRBV3-1 with TRBJ2-5; weak D call: TRBD2 (5 bases). The CDR3 is made up of 13 amino acids. Trimming took off 1 base at V and 3 bases at J, with 6 bases between the two ends. Germline V gives CDR1 LGHDT, CDR2 YNNKEL (reference sequence). The DNA of the CDR3 is TGTGCCAGCAGCCAAGCCGGGGAAGAGACCCAGTACTTC. This translates into CASSQAGEETQYF.

This chain links TRBV29-1 with TRBJ1-1; D is ambiguous. Germline V lookup: CDR1 SQVTM, CDR2 ANQGSEA. The CDR3 is made up of 14 amino acids. The V end lost 4 bases, the J end lost 5 bases, and 17 bases lay between the germline ends. This CDR3 reads CSVGGKDGVTEAFF. DNA of the CDR3: TGCAGCGTTGGGGGAAAGGACGGCGTGACTGAAGCTTTCTTT.

This clonotype was counted ten times or more. The CDR3 DNA sequence: TGCAGTGCTAGAGAAAACCGGGACAGCAATGAAAAACTGTTTTTT. Amino acids: CSARENRDSNEKLFF. The chain recombines TRBV20-1 with TRBJ1-4; TRBD1 aligns across 7 bases. Germline CDR1 is DFQATT and CDR2 is SNEGSKA (reference sequence). The J segment lost 5 bases and the V segment lost 0 bases, leaving 6 bases of the junction unmatched. CDR3 size: 15 residues.

This clonotype appeared many times. The chain has TRBV7-9 and TRBJ1-1; D is unresolved. Germline lookup yields CDR1 SEHNR and CDR2 FQNEAQ (reference sequence). This CDR3 has 14 residues. Trimming pared 4 bases from V and 2 bases from J, leaving 11 bases between. CDR3 loop: CASSSLDGNTEAFF. In DNA form, the CDR3 reads TGTGCCAGCAGCTCTCTCGACGGTAACACTGAAGCTTTCTTT.

V usage is TRBV3-1 and J usage is TRBJ2-1, with 8 bases matching TRBD2. This CDR3 contains 14 residues. The trim removed 1 base at V and 12 bases at J, leaving 8 bases unmatched. The germline CDR1 and CDR2 sequences are LGHDT and YNNKEL (reference sequence). As DNA, the CDR3 is TGTGCCAGCAGCCAAGGGGTTAGCGGGGAGCGGCAGTTCTTC. Translation: CASSQGVSGERQFF.

CDR3 sequence reads: CASSPPGRGSDTGELFF. The CDR3 DNA reads as TGTGCCAGCAGCCCGCCAGGCCGGGGTTCAGACACCGGGGAGCTGTTTTTT. The gene calls are TRBV7-2 and TRBJ2-2, with D tentatively TRBD2 (5 bases). The V end lost 5 bases, the J end lost 3 bases, and 19 bases lay between the germline ends. CDR1 and CDR2 (germline): SGHTA, FQGNSA. The CDR3 has 17 residues.

This clonotype appeared many times. The chain has TRBV21-1 and TRBJ2-5. TRBV21-1 is deemed a pseudogene. The CDR3 has 14 residues. The CDR3 here is CARLRFTVLETQYF. As DNA, the CDR3 is TGTGCCAGACTCCGATTTACAGTTTTGGAGACCCAGTACTTC.

This clonotype was found many times. V and J are TRBV29-1 and TRBJ1-1, with D possibly TRBD1 on 6 matching bases. Germline CDR1 SQVTM, CDR2 ANQGSEA. V lost 4 bases and J lost 7, with 22 bases in between. CDR3 length: 15 residues. The DNA for the CDR3 is TGCAGCGTTGTGCAGGGGTACAGGGTCGTTTATGAAGCTTTCTTT. Translation: CSVVQGYRVVYEAFF.

This chain connects TRBV2 to TRBJ1-6, with 7 bases fitting TRBD1. The CDR3 runs 16 residues. CDR1 SNHLY and CDR2 FYNNEI come from the germline V gene. J lost 0 bases, V lost 6 bases, and 5 bases had no gene match. CDR3 in DNA: TGTGCCAGCAGCCCACAGGGGAGCTCCTATAATTCACCCCTCCACTTT. Its translation: CASSPQGSSYNSPLHF.

The sample holds many counts of this clonotype. The chain employs TRBV28 and TRBJ1-2; a weak D match, TRBD1 (6 bases). CDR1 and CDR2 from the germline V gene are MDHEN and SYDVKM. The CDR3 totals 14 residues. V was pared by 7 bases and J by 5 bases, with 17 bases between. The chain's CDR3 is CASIPRQERYGYTF. As DNA, the CDR3 is TGTGCCAGCATTCCCCGACAGGAGAGATATGGCTACACCTTC.

V is TRBV5-1 and J is TRBJ2-3, with D perhaps being TRBD1 or TRBD2 (5 bases each). The V gene's germline CDR1 is SGHRS and CDR2 YFSETQ. The CDR3 contains 12 residues. V was clipped by 4 bases and J by 4 bases, with 7 bases between them. The chain's CDR3 is CASSGGSDTQYF. CDR3 sequence (DNA): TGCGCCAGCAGCGGGGGTTCAGATACGCAGTATTTT. Using reference TRBV5-1 and TRBJ2-3 for the parts outside the CDR3, the full variable domain is KAGVTQTPRYLIKTRGQQVTLSCSPISGHRSVSWYQQTPGQGLQFLFEYFSETQRNKGNFPGRFSGRQFSNSRSEMNVSTLELGDSALYLCASSGGSDTQYFGPGTRLTVL.

This clonotype was seen more than once but under ten times. The V gene is TRBV6-5, the J gene TRBJ1-3; TRBD1 aligns across 7 bases. Trimming cost V 0 bases and J 2 bases; bases outside gene matches: 4. Germline V gene data show CDR1 as MNHEY and CDR2 as SVGAGI. This CDR3 comprises 16 residues. This CDR3 reads CASSYSAGTAGNTIYF. The CDR3 DNA follows: TGTGCCAGCAGTTACTCAGCCGGGACAGCTGGAAACACCATATATTTT.

The chain has TRBV4-3 and TRBJ2-5; TRBD2 aligns across 13 bases. The CDR3 length is 16 residues. V shed 2 bases and J 5 bases; nucleotides not matched to a gene: 5. Per the germline V gene, CDR1 is LGHNA and CDR2 is YSLEER. CDR3 amino acids: CASSQTSGGAPETQYF. The CDR3 region has the DNA TGCGCCAGCAGCCAAACTAGCGGGGGGGCCCCCGAGACCCAGTACTTC.

The chain is built from TRBV12-5 and TRBJ2-3, with D hard to call. The germline gives CDR1 LGHNT, CDR2 FRNRAP. The CDR3 runs to 16 residues. V gave up 3 bases and J gave up 0 bases, with 13 bases separating them. CDR3 loop: CASGLSVASSTDTQYF. CDR3 bases: TGTGCTAGTGGTTTATCGGTTGCCTCTAGCACAGATACGCAGTATTTT.

This chain connects TRBV6-5 to TRBJ2-1, with 7 bases that match TRBD2. Trimming at V came to 5 bases and at J to 4 bases, leaving 5 bases not matched to a gene. The CDR3 extends over 14 amino acids. CDR1 MNHEY and CDR2 SVGAGI come from the germline V gene. The DNA of the CDR3 is TGTGCCAGCAGTGCCGGACTAGATTACAATGAGCAGTTCTTC. This sequence encodes CASSAGLDYNEQFF.